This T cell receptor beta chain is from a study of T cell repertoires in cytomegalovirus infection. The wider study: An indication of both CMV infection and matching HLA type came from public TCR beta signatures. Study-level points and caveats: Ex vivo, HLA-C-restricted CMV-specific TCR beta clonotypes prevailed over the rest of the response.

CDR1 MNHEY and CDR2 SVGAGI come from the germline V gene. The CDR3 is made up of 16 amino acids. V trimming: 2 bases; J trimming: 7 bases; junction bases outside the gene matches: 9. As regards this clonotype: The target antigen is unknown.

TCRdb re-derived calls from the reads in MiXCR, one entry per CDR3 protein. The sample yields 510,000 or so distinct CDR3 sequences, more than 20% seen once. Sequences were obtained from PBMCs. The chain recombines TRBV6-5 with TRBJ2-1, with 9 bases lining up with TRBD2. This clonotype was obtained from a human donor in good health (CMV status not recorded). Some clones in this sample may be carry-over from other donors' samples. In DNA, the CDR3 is TGTGCCAGCAGTTACGCTAGCGGGACCCTAAAAAATGAGCAGTTCTTC. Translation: CASSYASGTLKNEQFF.